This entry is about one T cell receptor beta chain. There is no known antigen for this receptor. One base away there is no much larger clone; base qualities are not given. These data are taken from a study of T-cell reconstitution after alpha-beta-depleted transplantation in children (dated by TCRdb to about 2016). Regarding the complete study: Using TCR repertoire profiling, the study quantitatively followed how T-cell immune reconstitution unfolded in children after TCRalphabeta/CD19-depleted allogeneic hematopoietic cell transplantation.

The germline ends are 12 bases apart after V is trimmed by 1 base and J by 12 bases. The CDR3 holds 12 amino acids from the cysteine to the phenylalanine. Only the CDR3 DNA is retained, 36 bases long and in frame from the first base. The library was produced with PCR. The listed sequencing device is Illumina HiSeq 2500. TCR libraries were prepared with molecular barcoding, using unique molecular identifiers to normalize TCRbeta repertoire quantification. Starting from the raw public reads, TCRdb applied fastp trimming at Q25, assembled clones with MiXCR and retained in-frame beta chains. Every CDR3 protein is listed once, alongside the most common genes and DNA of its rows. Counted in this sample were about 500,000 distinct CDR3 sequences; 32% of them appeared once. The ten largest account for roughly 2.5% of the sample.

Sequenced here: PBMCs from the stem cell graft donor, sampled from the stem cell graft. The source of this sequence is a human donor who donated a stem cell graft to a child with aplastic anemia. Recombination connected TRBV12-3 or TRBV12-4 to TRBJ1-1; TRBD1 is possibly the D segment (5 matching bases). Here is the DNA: TGTGCCAGCAGTTTAGGGGGCCCGGCGACTTTCTTT. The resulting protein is CASSLGGPATFF.